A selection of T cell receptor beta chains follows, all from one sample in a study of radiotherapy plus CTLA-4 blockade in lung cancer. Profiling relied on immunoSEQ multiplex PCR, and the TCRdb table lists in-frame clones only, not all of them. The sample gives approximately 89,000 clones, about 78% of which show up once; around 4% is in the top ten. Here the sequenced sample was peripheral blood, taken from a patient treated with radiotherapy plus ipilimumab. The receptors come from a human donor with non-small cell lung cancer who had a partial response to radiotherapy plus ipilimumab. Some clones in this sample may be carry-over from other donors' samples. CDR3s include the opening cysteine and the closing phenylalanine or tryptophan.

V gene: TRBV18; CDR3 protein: CASSPKSGYNEQFF
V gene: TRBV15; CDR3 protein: CATSRFSSGSYQDTQYF
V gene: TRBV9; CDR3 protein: CASSVSDSHGSPLHF
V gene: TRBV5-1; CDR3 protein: CASSLIRGELDGYTF
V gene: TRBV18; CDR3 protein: CASSPQGGGTETQYF
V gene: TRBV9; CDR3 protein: CASSVDSGSPLHF
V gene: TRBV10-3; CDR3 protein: CAISESETSSYNEQFF
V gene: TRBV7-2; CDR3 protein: CASSPPSSPLHF
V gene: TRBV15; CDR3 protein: CATSSRRGEGTANYNEQFF
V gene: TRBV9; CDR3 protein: CASSAGQQNQPQHF
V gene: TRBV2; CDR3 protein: CASKAVGGGSGYEQYF
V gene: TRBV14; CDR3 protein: CASSVQRLAGASYNEQFF
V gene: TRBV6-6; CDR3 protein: CASKEGDRTPYEQHF
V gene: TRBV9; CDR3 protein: CASSDRGQFAPLHF
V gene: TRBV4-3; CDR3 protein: CASSQDTGDYEQYF
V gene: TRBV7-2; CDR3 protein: CASSPLDWVNEQFF
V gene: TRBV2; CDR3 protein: CASGRSGVTGELFF
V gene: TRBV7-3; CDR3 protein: CASSPGIAHNEQFF
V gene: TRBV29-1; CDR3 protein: CSVQREQETQYF
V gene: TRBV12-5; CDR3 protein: CASGFAPGGDLGYETQYF
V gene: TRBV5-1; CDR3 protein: CASSLGPGVGF
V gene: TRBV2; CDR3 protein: CASRAGLAGASTDTQYF
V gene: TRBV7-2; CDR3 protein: CASSYTGSFGNEQFF
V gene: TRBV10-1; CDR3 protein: CASWTANEQFF
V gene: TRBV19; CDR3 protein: CASSPGQGRSGANVLTF
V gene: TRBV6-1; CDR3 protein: CASSDLGTANEKLFF